Detailed here is one TCR beta chain. The target antigen is unknown. The data were taken from a study of cytomegalovirus exposure and HLA in healthy donors. Study at large: Genotyping showed 70% to 90% of roughly 400 donors falling in the Caucasian-associated ancestry cluster. Study results and caveats: Previous analysis showed most TCR beta V segments were productive about 87% or about 30% of the time. When the data were analyzed later, several of the most significant clusters appeared to be linked to common viral pathogens. Later on, an analysis tied over 15,000 TCR beta sequences to HLA alleles at 0.05 false discovery rate.

Primers included in the PCR were 60 Vbeta and 13 Jbeta primers. Data came from immunoSEQ multiplex PCR; TCRdb stores just in-frame clones and leaves some out. The sample contains around 100,000 clones, roughly 85% of which appear only once. Trimming took 0 bases from V and 0 from J; bases not matched to a gene: 14. This CDR3 spans 21 amino acids. CDR1 is MNHEY, CDR2 SMNVEV, per germline (reference sequence). This sequence originates from a man aged 40-49 years in good health and CMV-seronegative. V gene TRBV27 combines with J gene TRBJ1-2, with TRBD1 identical over 12 bases. The sample was PBMCs. CDR3 bases: TGTGCCAGCAGTTTATCGGTCGGTTCATGGGACAGGGGGCTGGCTAACTATGGCTACACCTTC. This encodes CASSLSVGSWDRGLANYGYTF.